What follows are 22 T cell receptor beta chains derived from one specimen sequenced in a study of blood T cell repertoires in COVID-19. Libraries were prepared by immunoSEQ multiplex PCR; TCRdb keeps only in-frame clonotypes and omits some of them. This table has 70,000 to 95,000 clones, roughly 80% appearing once. Sequencing was done on a sample of peripheral blood. These receptors came from a woman aged 60-75 years with acute or convalescent COVID-19.

DNA for the CDR3: TGTGCCATCAGTGACCCGACAGGGTCGGGGAAGAACACTGAAGCTTTCTTT. Encoded protein: CAISDPTGSGKNTEAFF. The chain combines TRBV10-3 with TRBJ1-1; 7 positions match TRBD1. This CDR3 is 17 amino acids long. The germline V gene encodes CDR1 ENHRY and CDR2 SYGVKD. Germline trimming cut 3 bases from V and 1 base from J; bases unmatched to any gene: 11.

The V gene is TRBV5-4, the J gene TRBJ1-3; D might be TRBD1 (6 bases). The V and J ends lost 0 bases and 0 bases respectively, with 10 bases between them. Germline V gene lookup returns CDR1 SGHNT and CDR2 YYREEE (reference sequence). CDR3 length: 16 residues. The DNA of the CDR3 is TGTGCCAGCAGCTTGGAGGGACAAAACTCTGGAAACACCATATATTTT. The encoded protein is CASSLEGQNSGNTIYF.

Note on this clone: At one of its ends the junction is not consistent with the germline gene, which may arise from a read error. This rearrangement joins TRBV5-1 to TRBJ1-6; 9 nucleotides align to TRBD1. This CDR3 region has 13 residues. Germline-derived CDR1 and CDR2 are SGHRS and YFSETQ. The CDR3 loop is CASRTGGNAPLHF. The CDR3, as DNA: TGCGCCAGCAGGACAGGGGGTAATGCACCCCTCCACTTT. Filled out from reference TRBV5-1 and TRBJ1-6, the complete variable domain reads KAGVTQTPRYLIKTRGQQVTLSCSPISGHRSVSWYQQTPGQGLQFLFEYFSETQRNKGNFPGRFSGRQFSNSRSEMNVSTLELGDSALYLCASRTGGNAPLHFGNGTRLTVT.

The chain recombines TRBV6-5 with TRBJ2-5; 11 nucleotides match TRBD1. The germline gives CDR1 MNHEY, CDR2 SVGAGI. V lost 2 bases, J lost 5 bases, and 4 bases stayed unmatched. This CDR3 has 15 residues. CDR3 sequence (DNA): TGTGCCAGCAGTTACAACCGGGACAGGGGGGAGACCCAGTACTTC. Amino acids: CASSYNRDRGETQYF.

The chain combines TRBV5-4 with TRBJ1-1; D is undetermined. V lost 1 base and J 0 bases, leaving 10 bases between the germline ends. The CDR3 has 15 residues. Germline CDR1 reads SGHNT; CDR2 reads YYREEE (reference sequence). CDR3: CASSLQATMNTEAFF. The CDR3 DNA sequence: TGTGCCAGCAGCTTGCAGGCCACCATGAACACTGAAGCTTTCTTT. Together with reference TRBV5-4 and TRBJ1-1, the CDR3 gives the full variable domain: ETGVTQSPTHLIKTRGQQVTLRCSSQSGHNTVSWYQQALGQGPQFIFQYYREEENGRGNFPPRFSGLQFPNYSSELNVNALELDDSALYLCASSLQATMNTEAFFGQGTRLTVV.

The chain uses TRBV4-2 and TRBJ2-2; no firm D call. CDR3 length: 15 residues. Trimming cost V 1 base and J 4 bases, with 10 bases left between them. From germline, CDR1 is LGHNA and CDR2 YNFKEQ. The CDR3 here is CASSQGLTPTGELFF. In DNA form, the CDR3 reads TGTGCCAGCAGCCAAGGCCTGACACCCACCGGGGAGCTGTTTTTT.

The chain carries TRBV19 and TRBJ2-1, with D maybe TRBD2 (6 bases). The CDR3 runs to 13 residues. The V gene lost 5 bases and the J gene lost 15 bases, with 20 bases spanning the gap. Germline V gene lookup returns CDR1 LNHDA and CDR2 SQIVND (reference sequence). In DNA form, the CDR3 reads TGTGCCAGTAGTCCACCGGGACTGGTCGGGCCGTTCTTC. This codes for CASSPPGLVGPFF.

The rearrangement uses TRBV2 and TRBJ1-4, with 10 nucleotides matching TRBD1. The CDR3 contains 15 residues. V lost 2 bases to trimming and J lost 5 bases; unmatched junction nucleotides: 2. From germline, CDR1 is SNHLY and CDR2 FYNNEI. CDR3 sequence: CASSEMGQGNEKLFF. CDR3 sequence (DNA): TGTGCCAGCAGTGAAATGGGACAGGGGAATGAAAAACTGTTTTTT.

The CDR3 DNA reads TGTGCCAGCAGCCCTGGATCGGGGGGCGCAAACATTCAGTACTTC. Protein product: CASSPGSGGANIQYF. This chain links TRBV11-2 with TRBJ2-4; D is perhaps TRBD2 (7 bases). Germline assignment: CDR1 SGHAT and CDR2 FQNNGV. V was trimmed by 5 bases and J by 6 bases, leaving 17 bases between them. The CDR3 extends over 15 amino acids. The full variable domain, rest sourced from reference TRBV11-2 and TRBJ2-4, is EAGVAQSPRYKIIEKRQSVAFWCNPISGHATLYWYQQILGQGPKLLIQFQNNGVVDDSQLPKDRFSAERLKGVDSTLKIQPAKLEDSAVYLCASSPGSGGANIQYFGAGTRLSVL.

The sample holds a few counts of this clone. J is TRBJ1-5 and V is TRBV30, with TRBD1 matching over 9 bases. Unmatched junction bases numbered 1, after V lost 4 bases and J lost 6 bases. The germline V gene encodes CDR1 GTSNPN and CDR2 SVGIG (reference sequence). The CDR3 sequence is 12 residues long. CDR3 sequence reads: CAWNRGLQPQHF. CDR3 DNA sequence: TGTGCCTGGAACAGGGGGCTTCAGCCCCAGCATTTT.

V is TRBV5-1 and J is TRBJ2-5, with 13 bases aligning to TRBD2. Losses at the gene ends were 4 bases for V and 3 bases for J; bases not matched to a gene: 3. The CDR3 totals 15 residues. Germline lookup yields CDR1 SGHRS and CDR2 YFSETQ. Here the CDR3 DNA reads TGCGCCAGCAGCATCGGGACTAGCGGGGAAGAGACCCAGTACTTC. Protein sequence: CASSIGTSGEETQYF.

The chain combines TRBV5-1 with TRBJ1-1; D unresolved. The germline gives CDR1 SGHRS, CDR2 YFSETQ. Trimming cost V 3 bases and J 8 bases, with 8 bases left between them. This CDR3 contains 11 residues. The CDR3 reads CASSSQQEAFF. CDR3 in DNA: TGCGCCAGCAGCTCACAGCAGGAAGCTTTCTTT.

The chain has TRBV11-2 and TRBJ2-1, with 8 positions matching TRBD1. Germline CDR1 is SGHAT and CDR2 is FQNNGV. The CDR3 has 14 amino acids. V lost 4 bases and J lost 4; bases outside the gene matches: 3. The CDR3 region is CASSSTGVYNEQFF. The CDR3 coding sequence is TGTGCCAGCAGCTCGACAGGGGTATACAATGAGCAGTTCTTC.

The chain joins TRBV11-2 to TRBJ2-1, with 7 nucleotides matching TRBD1. The germline CDR1 and CDR2 sequences are SGHAT and FQNNGV. V was pared by 1 base and J by 0 bases, with 12 bases of the junction left unmatched. The CDR3 is made up of 19 amino acids. Here the CDR3 reads CASSLGTSKGGRSYNEQFF. As DNA, the CDR3 is TGTGCCAGCAGCTTAGGGACAAGTAAAGGGGGCCGCTCCTACAATGAGCAGTTCTTC.

For the CDR3, the DNA is TGTGCCAGCAGCCCACAGGGGGCATTGGGCTACACCTTC. This translates into CASSPQGALGYTF. The rearrangement links TRBV5-6 to TRBJ1-2; 9 bases line up with TRBD1. The CDR3 is made up of 13 amino acids. Germline CDR1 and CDR2: SGHDT and YYEEEE. Losses at the gene ends were 4 bases for V and 8 bases for J; bases not matched to a gene: 6.

This chain links TRBV30 with TRBJ2-1; TRBD1 aligns across 8 bases. Germline assignment: CDR1 GTSNPN and CDR2 SVGIG (reference sequence). This CDR3 comprises 14 residues. V was clipped by 2 bases and J by 3 bases; unmatched bases: 3. The CDR3 nucleotides are TGTGCCTGGAGTACAGGGGGTCTCTACAATGAGCAGTTCTTC. It translates to CAWSTGGLYNEQFF.

The V gene is TRBV5-8, the J gene TRBJ2-1, with 14 bases fitting TRBD2. The CDR3 is 15 residues long. After removal of 4 bases from V and 9 bases from J, the junction contained 6 bases not matched to a gene. Germline values: CDR1 SGHTS, CDR2 YDEGEE. The CDR3 region is CASSRGLAGVVEQFF. The DNA for the CDR3 is TGTGCCAGCAGCCGGGGACTAGCGGGAGTGGTTGAGCAGTTCTTC.

This chain joins TRBV29-1 and TRBJ1-2; weak D call: TRBD1 (5 bases). Germline V gives CDR1 SQVTM, CDR2 ANQGSEA. V lost 4 bases to trimming and J lost 0 bases, with 6 bases between them. The CDR3 contains 12 residues. This CDR3 is CSVGTTNYGYTF. Written as DNA, the CDR3 is TGCAGCGTTGGGACAACTAACTATGGCTACACCTTC. The entire variable domain, with the rest obtained from reference TRBV29-1 and TRBJ1-2, is as follows: SAVISQKPSRDICQRGTSLTIQCQVDSQVTMMFWYRQQPGQSLTLIATANQGSEATYESGFVIDKFPISRPNLTFSTLTVSNMSPEDSSIYLCSVGTTNYGYTFGSGTRLTVV.

The V gene is TRBV20-1, the J gene TRBJ2-1; D perhaps matches TRBD1 (5 bases). Germline-derived CDR1 and CDR2 are DFQATT and SNEGSKA (reference sequence). The CDR3 length is 14 residues. Deletions cut 3 bases from V and 7 bases from J, with 16 bases between. The CDR3 protein is CSASPWGYRNEQFF. CDR3 DNA: TGCAGTGCTAGTCCGTGGGGCTATCGGAATGAGCAGTTCTTC.

The chain recombines TRBV18 with TRBJ2-2; TRBD2 agrees at 8 bases. CDR1 and CDR2 from the germline V gene are KGHSH and LQKENI. CDR3 length: 16 amino acids. Trimming at V came to 3 bases and at J to 5 bases, leaving 8 bases not matched to a gene. For the CDR3, the DNA is TGTGCCAGCTCACCGAGAAGCGGGAGAGATACCGGGGAGCTGTTTTTT. It specifies CASSPRSGRDTGELFF. The full variable domain, in which reference TRBV18 and TRBJ2-2 provide the parts outside the CDR3, is NAGVMQNPRHLVRRRGQEARLRCSPMKGHSHVYWYRQLPEEGLKFMVYLQKENIIDESGMPKERFSAEFPKEGPSILRIQQVVRGDSAAYFCASSPRSGRDTGELFFGEGSRLTVL.

V usage is TRBV5-1 and J usage is TRBJ1-1, with 7 bases that match TRBD1. Losses at the gene ends were 0 bases for V and 6 bases for J; bases not matched to a gene: 14. The germline V gene has CDR1 SGHRS and CDR2 YFSETQ. The length of the CDR3 is 17 residues. The CDR3 DNA reads TGCGCCAGCAGCTTGGGACGGGACAGCATAAACCTCCCTGAAGCTTTCTTT. Its translation: CASSLGRDSINLPEAFF.

The chain joins TRBV1 to TRBJ2-3; the table calls TRBD2, which could not be checked here. TRBV1 represents a pseudogene. There are 17 residues in the CDR3. The CDR3 spells CTSSQAKLAGLSDTQYF. In DNA, the CDR3 is TGCACCAGCAGCCAAGCTAAACTAGCGGGGTTGTCAGATACGCAGTATTTT.